This T cell receptor (beta chain) was recovered during a study of shared clonotypes between healthy human individuals. CD45RA+ naive and CD45RA-negative memory subsets were separated from CD4+ cells. Study-level points and caveats: Even with large depth, rarefaction showed that sorted-subset sequencing was incomplete. Some clonotypes were shared by all four sorted-subset donors, while others were not shared. The non-shared ones had lower generation probabilities than the shared ones.

The method was immunoSEQ multiplex PCR; TCRdb's version includes in-frame clones alone and lacks a portion of them. The sample yields about 2.4 million clones, approximately 94% seen once. There are 11 residues in the CDR3. Germline CDR1 and CDR2: DFQATT and SNEGSKA (reference sequence). V was cut by 3 bases and J by 10 bases, with 10 bases left in between. In the case of this clone: Its antigen is unknown.

The sequenced material came from naive CD4+ T cells from PBMCs. Regarding subset: CD45RA+ positively selected. The chain joins TRBV20-1 to TRBJ2-1; tentatively, D is TRBD1 (5 bases). This sequence was found in a man in his late teens or twenties in good health. Some clones in this sample may be carry-over from other donors' samples. In DNA, the CDR3 is TGCAGTGCTAGGATGTGGGGCGAGCAGTTCTTC. It specifies CSARMWGEQFF.